A selection of T cell receptor beta chains follows, all from one sample in a study of OX40 agonist ivuxolimab in advanced cancers. Using immunoSEQ multiplex PCR, the repertoire was profiled, and TCRdb retains in-frame clones only, with some absent. The sample holds roughly 68,000 clones, around 83% seen once. This material consisted of CD4+ or CD8+ T cells sorted from blood, taken in a trial of the OX40 agonist ivuxolimab. These receptors were obtained from an adult with an advanced solid tumor such as melanoma, head and neck, liver or kidney cancer. Both conserved end residues are part of each CDR3. The D gene is left open where the match is weak. A clone size is listed for some rows: how often the clone was seen (once, few, many), or a class if it is expanded.

clone size	V gene	D gene	J gene	CDR3 protein	CDR3 DNA
few	TRBV5-4	-	TRBJ1-3	CASSLQGARNTIYF	TGTGCCAGCAGCTTGCAAGGGGCGAGAAACACCATATATTTT
once	TRBV6-1	-	TRBJ1-1	CASSGLTGGKDTEAFF	TGTGCCAGCAGTGGGCTGACGGGGGGAAAGGACACTGAAGCTTTCTTT
-	TRBV7-2	TRBD1	TRBJ1-1	CASSRDRGEAFF	TGTGCCAGCAGCCGGGACAGGGGGGAAGCTTTCTTT
few	TRBV5-1	TRBD2	TRBJ2-3	CASSPVGLATLLTRTDTQYF	TGCGCCAGCAGCCCCGTGGGACTAGCGACCCTTTTGACGCGCACAGATACGCAGTATTTT
-	TRBV6-5	-	TRBJ1-4	CASSDGGRTNEKLFF	TGTGCCAGCAGCGACGGGGGTCGGACTAATGAAAAACTGTTTTTT
-	TRBV6-5	TRBD1	TRBJ1-1	CASTPTGVVNTEAFF	TGTGCCAGCACTCCCACAGGGGTTGTGAACACTGAAGCTTTCTTT
-	TRBV14	-	TRBJ2-4	CASSQDPGLDIQYF	TGTGCCAGCAGCCAAGATCCAGGGTTGGACATTCAGTACTTC
-	TRBV11-2	TRBD1	TRBJ2-7	CASSLARDRVYEQYF	TGTGCCAGCAGCTTAGCCCGGGACAGGGTTTACGAGCAGTACTTC
few	TRBV28	-	TRBJ1-4	CASSPPWADEKLFF	TGTGCCAGCAGTCCGCCTTGGGCGGATGAAAAACTGTTTTTT
-	TRBV19	TRBD2	TRBJ2-3	CASSQSGAGDTQYF	TGTGCCAGTAGTCAGAGCGGGGCGGGCGATACGCAGTATTTT
-	TRBV30	-	TRBJ1-2	CAWARRTLYGYTF	TGTGCCTGGGCCAGACGGACCCTCTATGGCTACACCTTC
-	TRBV2	-	TRBJ2-3	CASTKSTDTQYF	TGTGCCAGCACCAAATCCACAGATACGCAGTATTTT
-	TRBV6-1	TRBD1	TRBJ2-5	CASSEGASGQGETQYF	TGTGCCAGCAGTGAAGGGGCTTCGGGACAGGGAGAGACCCAGTACTTC
few	TRBV19	TRBD1	TRBJ1-3	CASGRGTDPGNTIYF	TGTGCCAGTGGGAGAGGGACAGATCCTGGAAACACCATATATTTT
-	TRBV7-9	TRBD1	TRBJ1-2	CASSLAGQGPGYTF	TGTGCCAGCAGCTTAGCGGGACAGGGACCTGGCTACACCTTC
-	TRBV28	TRBD1	TRBJ1-2	CASRPRARGPDGYTF	TGTGCCAGCAGGCCAAGGGCCAGGGGGCCCGATGGCTACACCTTC